Presented here are 19 T cell receptor beta chains from one specimen sequenced in a study of blood T cells in healthy people across ages. A second PCR of 7 to 11 cycles used a sample-barcoded 5' primer and a J-beta primer mix. TCRdb recomputed calls from the 5' RACE reads with MiXCR, one row per CDR3 protein. The table includes about 680,000 distinct CDR3 sequences, around 45% detected once. Source material: blood. These receptors all come from a woman between 55 and 75 years old in good health.

V is TRBV2 and J is TRBJ2-5; D is unclear. The DNA end is a closer match to TRBJ2-7, so the J assignment may be wrong. CDR1 is SNHLY, CDR2 FYNNEI, per germline. The CDR3 loop spans 12 amino acids. The CDR3 nucleotides are TGTGCCAGCAAGGACGAGACCTACGAGCAGTACTTC. It encodes CASKDETYEQYF.

The J gene is TRBJ2-7, the V gene TRBV30, with D perhaps being TRBD1 or TRBD2 (5 bases each). This CDR3 is built from 12 residues. V lost 4 bases and J 2 bases, leaving 9 bases between the germline ends. CDR1 is GTSNPN and CDR2 is SVGIG in the germline V gene (reference sequence). The CDR3 region has the DNA TGTGCCTGGAACCGGGGACCCTACGAGCAGTACTTC. Translating it yields CAWNRGPYEQYF.

In regard to this clonotype: A much larger clone differs from this one at a single base, so this may be a read error. This chain joins TRBV12-3 or TRBV12-4 and TRBJ2-5, with 7 bases matching TRBD2. V lost 0 bases to trimming and J lost 11 bases; unmatched junction nucleotides: 12. This CDR3 region has 15 residues. Here the CDR3 DNA reads TGTGCCAGCAGTTTAGCGGGAGGGCCAAGCAATGAGCAGTACTTC. It specifies CASSLAGGPSNEQYF.

This clonotype was seen a handful of times. The chain has TRBV3-1 and TRBJ1-2, with 7 bases fitting TRBD1. Germline V gene data show CDR1 as LGHDT and CDR2 as YNNKEL (reference sequence). Losses at the gene ends were 6 bases for V and 6 bases for J; bases not matched to a gene: 10. The CDR3 has 14 residues. The CDR3 coding sequence is TGTGCCAGCAGGGCGCAGACAGGGATCGATGGCTACACCTTC. This sequence encodes CASRAQTGIDGYTF.

The chain uses TRBV12-3 or TRBV12-4 and TRBJ2-3; D might be TRBD2 (7 bases). V lost 3 bases and J 6 bases, leaving 13 bases between the germline ends. This CDR3 contains 14 residues. The CDR3 loop is CASSLGRGADTQYF. CDR3 in DNA: TGTGCCAGCAGTTTGGGGAGGGGGGCCGATACGCAGTATTTT.

V usage is TRBV7-9 and J usage is TRBJ1-4; D unresolved. The CDR3 runs to 13 residues. The V gene's germline CDR1 is SEHNR and CDR2 FQNEAQ (reference sequence). Trimming cost V 2 bases and J 4 bases, with 5 bases left between them. This chain's CDR3 is CASSLNGNEKLFF. The CDR3 coding sequence is TGTGCCAGCAGCTTAAATGGTAATGAAAAACTGTTTTTT.

J is TRBJ2-1 and V is TRBV5-1, with D possibly being TRBD2 (6 bases). Germline CDR1 reads SGHRS; CDR2 reads YFSETQ. V was shortened by 4 bases and J by 0 bases, with 14 bases between the two germline ends. This CDR3 has 16 amino acids. CDR3 sequence: CASSRGVAVSYNEQFF. The CDR3 DNA reads TGCGCCAGCAGCCGCGGGGTAGCGGTCTCCTACAATGAGCAGTTCTTC.

CDR3 sequence reads: CASRRDTNYEQYF. The CDR3 region has the DNA TGCGCCAGCAGGAGGGACACCAACTACGAGCAGTACTTC. V gene TRBV5-1 combines with J gene TRBJ2-7; weak D call: TRBD1 (6 bases). The V gene lost 5 bases and the J gene lost 3 bases, with 12 bases spanning the gap. The germline V gene encodes CDR1 SGHRS and CDR2 YFSETQ. CDR3 size: 13 residues.

The rearrangement uses TRBV7-2 and TRBJ2-7; 12 bases match TRBD2. The tail of the sequence fits TRBJ2-5 better, so the J call may be wrong. CDR1 is SGHTA, CDR2 FQGNSA, per germline. The CDR3 totals 16 residues. The CDR3 nucleotides read TGTGCCAGCAGCTTAGTTCTAGCGGGAGGGCTGGAGACCCAGTACTTC. Protein product: CASSLVLAGGLETQYF.

This clonotype was observed a few times. V and J are TRBV6-5 and TRBJ2-7; the match to TRBD2 covers 7 bases. With V trimmed by 6 bases and J by 0 bases, 8 bases remained unmatched. The germline V gene encodes CDR1 MNHEY and CDR2 SVGAGI. This CDR3 is built from 15 residues. The DNA of the CDR3 is TGTGCCAGCAGAAGCGGGACGCTTGGCTCCTACGAGCAGTACTTC. Amino acid sequence: CASRSGTLGSYEQYF.

The rearrangement uses TRBV7-2 and TRBJ2-1; 9 bases agree with TRBD2. With V trimmed by 6 bases and J by 3 bases, 3 bases remained unmatched. The germline V gene has CDR1 SGHTA and CDR2 FQGNSA. The CDR3 contains 14 residues. CDR3 sequence (DNA): TGTGCCAGCAGAGTAGCGGGAGTCTACAATGAGCAGTTCTTC. Translated: CASRVAGVYNEQFF.

Details on this clonotype: This sequence may be a read error, since a much larger clone differs from it by one base. V is TRBV4-2 and J is TRBJ2-5; D could derive from TRBD1 or TRBD2 (5 bases each). CDR1 and CDR2 (germline): LGHNA, YNFKEQ. Trimming took 4 bases from V and 11 from J, leaving 35 bases between them. This CDR3 has 19 residues. The chain's CDR3 is CASSRQPVGRGASYNEQYF. CDR3 DNA: TGTGCCAGCAGCCGCCAGCCTGTCGGTCGAGGGGCCAGTTACAATGAGCAGTACTTC.

The chain employs TRBV7-2 and TRBJ1-2; D uncertain. Trimming removed 1 base at V and 7 bases at J, with 7 bases between. This CDR3 is built from 12 residues. Germline CDR1 and CDR2: SGHTA and FQGNSA. The CDR3 protein is CASSLDGLGYTF. CDR3 in DNA: TGTGCCAGCAGCTTAGATGGCCTTGGCTACACCTTC.

The V and J genes are TRBV7-2 and TRBJ2-1, with TRBD2 matching 7 bases. The end of the DNA is better explained by TRBJ2-7, so the J call may be wrong. The CDR3 has 14 residues. Germline lookup yields CDR1 SGHTA and CDR2 FQGNSA. The CDR3 here is CASIAGGRIYEQYF. In nucleotides, the CDR3 is TGTGCCAGCATCGCGGGCGGGAGAATCTACGAGCAGTACTTC.

J is TRBJ1-4 and V is TRBV7-2; D possibly corresponds to TRBD1 (5 bases). This CDR3 contains 17 residues. Germline V gives CDR1 SGHTA, CDR2 FQGNSA. Trimming took 5 bases from V and 6 from J, leaving 22 bases between them. The CDR3 nucleotides read TGTGCCAGCAGCCCTTCGTGGTTGGGACTTAGTGATGAAAAACTGTTTTTT. Translation gives CASSPSWLGLSDEKLFF.

On this clonotype itself: Since a much larger clone is just one base distant, this may be a read error. This sequence joins TRBV7-2 and TRBJ2-5; 8 nucleotides align to TRBD2. Germline V lookup: CDR1 SGHTA, CDR2 FQGNSA. CDR3 length equals 15 residues. Trimming cost V 3 bases and J 9 bases; bases outside gene matches: 12. CDR3 DNA: TGTGCCAGCAGCTTTAGTACTTCCGGGCGGGAGGCCCAGTACTTC. Protein: CASSFSTSGREAQYF.

The gene calls are TRBV6-2 or TRBV6-3 and TRBJ2-5, with 7 bases matching TRBD1. Germline lookup yields CDR1 MNHEY and CDR2 SVGEGT. With V trimmed by 0 bases and J by 0 bases, 1 base remained unmatched. The CDR3 covers 15 residues. The CDR3 nucleotides are TGTGCCAGCAGTTACTCGGGGACAGACCAAGAGACCCAGTACTTC. Translated, it gives CASSYSGTDQETQYF.

The table lists this clonotype with a few counts. The chain combines TRBV20-1 with TRBJ2-7; the match to TRBD2 covers 8 bases. Germline trimming cut 3 bases from V and 5 bases from J; bases unmatched to any gene: 9. Germline loops: CDR1 DFQATT, CDR2 SNEGSKA (reference sequence). There are 14 residues in the CDR3. CDR3 loop: CSASRKAREDEQYF. CDR3 in DNA: TGCAGTGCTAGTCGCAAGGCGCGGGAGGACGAGCAGTACTTC.

This clonotype was counted between two and nine times. V usage is TRBV7-3 and J usage is TRBJ1-2; 7 bases are shared with TRBD1. V lost 8 bases and J lost 7; bases outside the gene matches: 16. Germline CDR1 is SGHTA and CDR2 is FQGTGA. The CDR3 contains 15 residues. As DNA, the CDR3 is TGTGCCAGCCTACCCTCAAGGCTTGACAGGGCTGGCTACACCTTC. This translates into CASLPSRLDRAGYTF.